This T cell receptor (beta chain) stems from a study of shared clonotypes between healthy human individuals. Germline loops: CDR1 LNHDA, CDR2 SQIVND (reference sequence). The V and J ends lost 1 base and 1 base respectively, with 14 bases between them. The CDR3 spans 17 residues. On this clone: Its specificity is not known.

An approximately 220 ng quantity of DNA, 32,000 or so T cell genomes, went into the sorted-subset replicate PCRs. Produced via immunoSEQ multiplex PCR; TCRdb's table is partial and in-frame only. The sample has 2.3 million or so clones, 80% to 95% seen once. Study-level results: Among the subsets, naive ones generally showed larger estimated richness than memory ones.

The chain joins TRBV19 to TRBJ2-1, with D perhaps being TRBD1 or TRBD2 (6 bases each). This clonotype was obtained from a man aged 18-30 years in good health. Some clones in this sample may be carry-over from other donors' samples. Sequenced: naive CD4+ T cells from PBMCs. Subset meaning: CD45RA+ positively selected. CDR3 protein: CASSIVWGAFSYNEQFF. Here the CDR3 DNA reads TGTGCCAGTAGTATAGTTTGGGGGGCCTTTTCCTACAATGAGCAGTTCTTC.